Described below is a single TCR beta chain sequence and its context. The antigen is not known. The data stem from a study of T cells in localized non-small cell lung cancer. Notes on the study in general: Adjacent uninvolved lung tissue had the highest T cell clonality, exceeding tumor. In adjacent lung appeared a median roughly 56 of the top 100 tumor clones.

The CDR3 loop spans 12 amino acids. Germline V gene sequence: CDR1 MDHEN, CDR2 SYDVKM. V was shortened by 8 bases and J by 5 bases, with 10 bases between the two germline ends. Sequenced by immunoSEQ multiplex PCR; TCRdb stores in-frame clones only, minus some. The data hold about 33,000 clones, with roughly 78% observed a single time. The sample in question was peripheral blood, obtained before any cancer treatment. The rearrangement uses TRBV28 and TRBJ1-5, with D uncertain. The TCR was taken from a male donor older than 55 with stage III squamous cell lung carcinoma. The CDR3 reads CASGIADQPQHF. In DNA form, the CDR3 reads TGTGCCAGCGGGATAGCGGATCAGCCCCAGCATTTT.